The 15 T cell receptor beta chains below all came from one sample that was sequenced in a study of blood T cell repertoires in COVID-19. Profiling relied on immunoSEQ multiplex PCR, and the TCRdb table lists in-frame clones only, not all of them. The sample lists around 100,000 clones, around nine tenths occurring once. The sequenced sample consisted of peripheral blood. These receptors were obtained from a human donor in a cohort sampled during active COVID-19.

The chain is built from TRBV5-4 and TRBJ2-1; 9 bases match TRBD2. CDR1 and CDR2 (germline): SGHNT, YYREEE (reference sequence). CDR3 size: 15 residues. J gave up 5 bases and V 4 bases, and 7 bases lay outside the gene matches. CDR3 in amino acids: CASSTSSGAHNEQFF. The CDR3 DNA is TGTGCCAGCAGCACCTCTAGCGGGGCCCACAATGAGCAGTTCTTC.

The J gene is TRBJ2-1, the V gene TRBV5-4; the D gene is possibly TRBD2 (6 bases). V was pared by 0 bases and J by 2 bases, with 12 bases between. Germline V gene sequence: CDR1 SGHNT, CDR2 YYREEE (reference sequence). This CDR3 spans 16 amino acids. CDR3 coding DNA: TGTGCCAGCAGCTTGGAAATAGCGGCAACCTACAATGAGCAGTTCTTC. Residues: CASSLEIAATYNEQFF.

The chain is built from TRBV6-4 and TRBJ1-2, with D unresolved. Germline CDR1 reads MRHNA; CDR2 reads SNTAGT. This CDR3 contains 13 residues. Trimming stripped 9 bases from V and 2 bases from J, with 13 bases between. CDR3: CARKPRGNYGYTF. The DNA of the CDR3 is TGTGCCAGGAAGCCTAGAGGGAACTATGGCTACACCTTC.

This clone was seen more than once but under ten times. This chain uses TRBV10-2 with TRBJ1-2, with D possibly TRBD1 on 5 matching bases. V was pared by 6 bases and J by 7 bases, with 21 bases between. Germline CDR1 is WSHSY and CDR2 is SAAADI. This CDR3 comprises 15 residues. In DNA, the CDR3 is TGCGCCAGCAGCGCCGGGTCAGGGTCGTTGGGTGGCTACACCTTC. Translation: CASSAGSGSLGGYTF.

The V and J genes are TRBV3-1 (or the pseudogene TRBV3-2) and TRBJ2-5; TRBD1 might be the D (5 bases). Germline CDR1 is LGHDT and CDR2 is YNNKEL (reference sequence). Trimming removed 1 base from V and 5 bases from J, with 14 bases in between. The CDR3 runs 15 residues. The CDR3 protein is CASSQGGWLGETQYF. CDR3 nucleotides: TGTGCCAGCAGCCAAGGGGGCTGGTTGGGCGAGACCCAGTACTTC.

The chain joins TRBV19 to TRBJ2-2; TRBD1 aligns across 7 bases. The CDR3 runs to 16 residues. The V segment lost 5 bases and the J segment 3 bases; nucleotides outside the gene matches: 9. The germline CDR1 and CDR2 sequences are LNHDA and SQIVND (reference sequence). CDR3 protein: CASSPTGREDTGELFF. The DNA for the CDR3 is TGTGCCAGTAGTCCGACAGGGAGAGAGGACACCGGGGAGCTGTTTTTT.

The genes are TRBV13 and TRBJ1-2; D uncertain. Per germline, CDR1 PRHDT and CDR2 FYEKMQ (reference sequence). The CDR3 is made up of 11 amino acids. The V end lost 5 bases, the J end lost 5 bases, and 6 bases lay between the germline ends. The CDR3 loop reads CASSPPYGYTF. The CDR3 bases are TGTGCCAGCAGCCCCCCATATGGCTACACCTTC.

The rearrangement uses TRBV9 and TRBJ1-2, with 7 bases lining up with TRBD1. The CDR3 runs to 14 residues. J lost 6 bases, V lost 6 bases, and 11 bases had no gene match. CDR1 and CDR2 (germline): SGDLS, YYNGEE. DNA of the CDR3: TGTGCCAGCACCGCAGGAAGGGGGCAGAATGGCTACACCTTC. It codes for CASTAGRGQNGYTF.

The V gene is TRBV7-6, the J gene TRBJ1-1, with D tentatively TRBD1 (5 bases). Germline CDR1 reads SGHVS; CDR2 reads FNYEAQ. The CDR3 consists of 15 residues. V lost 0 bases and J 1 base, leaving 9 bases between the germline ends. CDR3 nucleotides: TGTGCCAGCAGCTTAGCGGGCACAGGGAACACTGAAGCTTTCTTT. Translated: CASSLAGTGNTEAFF.

CDR3 nucleotide sequence: TGTGCCAGCGGCCCACGGGGTCTGAGTAATTCACCCCTCCACTTT. Translated, it gives CASGPRGLSNSPLHF. V usage is TRBV6-2 or TRBV6-3 and J usage is TRBJ1-6; no firm D call. The CDR3 is 15 residues long. Germline CDR1 is MNHEY and CDR2 is SVGEGT. V shed 8 bases and J shed 6 bases, with 17 bases lying between them.

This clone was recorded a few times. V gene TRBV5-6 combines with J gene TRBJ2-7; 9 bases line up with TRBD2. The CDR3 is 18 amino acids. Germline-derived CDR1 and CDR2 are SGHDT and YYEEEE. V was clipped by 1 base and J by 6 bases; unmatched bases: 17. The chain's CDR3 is CASSLTGSWVAGEREQYF. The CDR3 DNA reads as TGTGCCAGCAGCTTGACCGGGAGTTGGGTAGCGGGAGAGCGCGAGCAGTACTTC.

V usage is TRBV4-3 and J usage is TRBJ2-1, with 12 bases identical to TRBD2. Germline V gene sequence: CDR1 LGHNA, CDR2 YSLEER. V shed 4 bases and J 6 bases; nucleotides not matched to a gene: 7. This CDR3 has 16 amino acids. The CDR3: CASSPRTSGTSNEQFF. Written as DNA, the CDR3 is TGCGCCAGCAGCCCCCGGACTAGCGGGACTTCCAATGAGCAGTTCTTC.

The CDR3 sequence is CASRIPGRSTEAFF. The DNA of the CDR3 is TGTGCCAGCAGGATTCCCGGCCGGAGCACTGAAGCTTTCTTT. This rearrangement joins TRBV6-5 to TRBJ1-1, with D hard to call. The germline V and J ends were trimmed by 6 bases and 4 bases, with 15 bases remaining between them. Germline V gene data show CDR1 as MNHEY and CDR2 as SVGAGI. The CDR3 length is 14 residues.

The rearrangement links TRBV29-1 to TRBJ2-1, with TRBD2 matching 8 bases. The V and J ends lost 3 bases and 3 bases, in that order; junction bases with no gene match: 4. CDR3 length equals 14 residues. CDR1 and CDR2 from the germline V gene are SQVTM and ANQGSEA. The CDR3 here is CSVDRAGVYNEQFF. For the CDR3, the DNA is TGCAGCGTTGATCGAGCGGGGGTCTACAATGAGCAGTTCTTC.

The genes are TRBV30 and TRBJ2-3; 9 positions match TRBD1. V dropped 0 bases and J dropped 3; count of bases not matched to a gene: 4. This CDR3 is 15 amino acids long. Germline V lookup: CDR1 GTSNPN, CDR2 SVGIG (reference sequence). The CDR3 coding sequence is TGTGCCTGGAGTGTTGGGACAGGGAGTACAGATACGCAGTATTTT. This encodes CAWSVGTGSTDTQYF.